A single sample is the source of the 26 T cell receptor beta chains below, sequenced in a study of PD-L1 blockade in urothelial cancer. Profiling relied on immunoSEQ multiplex PCR, and the TCRdb table lists in-frame clones only, not all of them. Of more than 80,000 clones listed, about 80% are singletons. This specimen consisted of PBMCs, obtained around atezolizumab (anti-PD-L1) treatment. All receptors come from a man aged 65 to 85 with urothelial cancer.

The chain uses TRBV9 and TRBJ1-3; 8 bases map to TRBD1. The junction had 6 bases not matched to a gene; V was cut back by 4 bases and J by 3 bases. Germline V gives CDR1 SGDLS, CDR2 YYNGEE. This CDR3 is 15 amino acids long. The CDR3 DNA sequence: TGTGCCAGCAGCAAAGAAGACAGGGGTGGAAACACCATATATTTT. Its protein is CASSKEDRGGNTIYF.

This clone was observed a single time. The gene calls are TRBV5-5 and TRBJ1-3, with D possibly being TRBD1 (5 bases). Trimming took 4 bases from V and 1 from J, leaving 15 bases between them. CDR3 size: 16 residues. CDR1 SGHKS and CDR2 YYEKEE come from the germline V gene (reference sequence). CDR3 bases: TGTGCCAGCAGCGTAACCATTAGACAGTCTGGAAACACCATATATTTT. It is translated as CASSVTIRQSGNTIYF.

This chain links TRBV27 with TRBJ2-7; a weak D match, TRBD2 (5 bases). Trimming shortened V by 5 bases and J by 0 bases, and 17 bases separated the two germline ends. The germline CDR1 and CDR2 sequences are MNHEY and SMNVEV (reference sequence). The CDR3 totals 16 residues. CDR3 in amino acids: CASSPAGDPGSYEQYF. For the CDR3, the DNA is TGTGCCAGCAGTCCCGCGGGTGACCCGGGCTCCTACGAGCAGTACTTC.

This chain joins TRBV6-1 and TRBJ1-2; 10 bases match TRBD1. The germline CDR1 and CDR2 sequences are MNHNS and SASEGT. The V gene end was trimmed by 1 base and the J gene end by 5 bases; junction bases not matched to a gene: 4. This CDR3 region has 15 residues. CDR3 nucleotide sequence: TGTGCCAGCAGTGAAGGACAGGGGGCACAGTATGGCTACACCTTC. The encoded protein is CASSEGQGAQYGYTF.

This chain uses TRBV4-2 with TRBJ1-3; 8 nucleotides line up with TRBD1. Germline CDR1 LGHNA, CDR2 YNFKEQ. V lost 3 bases to trimming and J lost 4 bases; unmatched junction nucleotides: 5. The CDR3 is 15 amino acids. CDR3 loop: CASSQGGQAGNTIYF. DNA of the CDR3: TGTGCCAGCAGCCAGGGGGGACAGGCAGGAAACACCATATATTTT.

V usage is TRBV18 and J usage is TRBJ1-1; no clear D. The germline CDR1 and CDR2 sequences are KGHSH and LQKENI. The CDR3 consists of 16 residues. Trimming removed 3 bases from V and 2 bases from J, with 16 bases in between. In DNA form, the CDR3 reads TGTGCCAGCTCACCTTTACCCCGGGTTCTAAACACTGAAGCTTTCTTT. Translating it yields CASSPLPRVLNTEAFF.

This clone has just one count. V is TRBV6-6 and J is TRBJ1-6; TRBD1 matches 9 bases. The CDR3 loop spans 15 amino acids. V lost 6 bases, J lost 9 bases, and 9 bases stayed unmatched. The germline gives CDR1 MNHNY, CDR2 SVGAGI (reference sequence). CDR3 sequence: CASSPMGQGSSPLHF. DNA for the CDR3: TGTGCCAGCAGCCCCATGGGACAGGGAAGTTCACCCCTCCACTTT.

J is TRBJ1-3 and V is TRBV9, with D possibly TRBD1 on 6 matching bases. Trimming removed 5 bases at V and 3 bases at J, with 6 bases between. The CDR3 totals 12 residues. Germline assignment: CDR1 SGDLS and CDR2 YYNGEE. The CDR3 sequence is CASRGGGNTIYF. CDR3 DNA: TGTGCCAGCAGAGGGGGTGGAAACACCATATATTTT.

The chain is built from TRBV5-6 and TRBJ1-1, with 7 bases fitting TRBD1. The CDR3 extends over 15 amino acids. The germline V gene encodes CDR1 SGHDT and CDR2 YYEEEE. After removal of 4 bases from V and 1 base from J, the junction contained 7 bases not matched to a gene. The CDR3 DNA follows: TGTGCCAGCAGCCCTACGACAGGGAGGAACACTGAAGCTTTCTTT. It is translated as CASSPTTGRNTEAFF.

The genes are TRBV6-6 and TRBJ2-6; no clear D gene. The germline CDR1 and CDR2 sequences are MNHNY and SVGAGI (reference sequence). The CDR3 is 15 residues long. With 4 bases removed from V and 2 bases from J, the gap between germline ends came to 9 bases. As DNA, the CDR3 is TGTGCCAGCAGTTTAGAAGTCCCTGGGGCCAACGTCCTGACTTTC. Amino acid sequence: CASSLEVPGANVLTF.

This clone was detected only a few times. The chain has TRBV14 and TRBJ1-1; 7 bases are shared with TRBD1. The junction had 10 bases not matched to a gene; V was cut back by 3 bases and J by 3 bases. CDR1 is SGHDN and CDR2 is FVKESK in the germline V gene. This CDR3 is built from 16 residues. The CDR3 loop is CASSQLAGGRYTEAFF. DNA for the CDR3: TGTGCCAGCAGCCAGTTGGCAGGGGGGAGATACACTGAAGCTTTCTTT.

The chain has TRBV4-2 and TRBJ2-7, with D maybe TRBD2 (5 bases). CDR1 and CDR2 (germline): LGHNA, YNFKEQ. The CDR3 has 19 residues. V lost 0 bases to trimming and J lost 2 bases, with 23 bases between them. The CDR3 nucleotides read TGTGCCAGCAGCCAAGATTTAAGTGGCGGAGCGGAACTCCCCTACGAGCAGTACTTC. Translation gives CASSQDLSGGAELPYEQYF.

This chain uses TRBV7-3 with TRBJ2-5; D is possibly TRBD2 (6 bases). V was pared by 4 bases and J by 2 bases, with 8 bases between. The CDR3 sequence is 13 residues long. Germline V gene lookup returns CDR1 SGHTA and CDR2 FQGTGA. The CDR3 reads CASSWGDQETQYF. The CDR3 nucleotides read TGTGCCAGCAGCTGGGGGGATCAAGAGACCCAGTACTTC.

The CDR3 loop is CSLVRGYEQYF. CDR3 bases: TGCAGTTTAGTCAGGGGGTACGAGCAGTACTTC. This chain joins TRBV20-1 and TRBJ2-7; TRBD1 matches at 7 bases. The CDR3 loop spans 11 amino acids. The germline gives CDR1 DFQATT, CDR2 SNEGSKA (reference sequence). Trimming removed 8 bases from V and 4 bases from J; junction bases left unmatched: 5.

This chain uses TRBV10-3 with TRBJ1-5, with D maybe TRBD1 (5 bases). The CDR3 has 15 amino acids. Trimming left V 6 bases short and J 2 bases short, with 14 bases between. Germline CDR1 ENHRY, CDR2 SYGVKD. CDR3 nucleotide sequence: TGTGCCATCAGAGGAGACAGCGGGGGCAATCAGCCCCAGCATTTT. Its protein product is CAIRGDSGGNQPQHF.

This clone was counted between two and nine times. Within the sample, other DNA sequences also encode this same CDR3. The chain carries TRBV5-4 and TRBJ2-5, with TRBD2 identical over 9 bases. V trimming: 0 bases; J trimming: 2 bases; junction bases outside the gene matches: 5. Germline assignment: CDR1 SGHNT and CDR2 YYREEE (reference sequence). The CDR3 totals 16 residues. CDR3 nucleotide sequence: TGTGCCAGCAGCTTGGTGGGCGGGGGGGATCAAGAGACCCAGTACTTC. Translation gives CASSLVGGGDQETQYF. Combining the CDR3 with reference TRBV5-4 and TRBJ2-5 gives the whole variable domain ETGVTQSPTHLIKTRGQQVTLRCSSQSGHNTVSWYQQALGQGPQFIFQYYREEENGRGNFPPRFSGLQFPNYSSELNVNALELDDSALYLCASSLVGGGDQETQYFGPGTRLLVL.

This clone was observed many times. This chain links TRBV25-1 with TRBJ1-2, with 12 bases aligning to TRBD1. This CDR3 has 17 amino acids. V lost 2 bases to trimming and J lost 7 bases; unmatched junction nucleotides: 11. Looked up from germline, CDR1 is MGHDK and CDR2 is SYGVNS. CDR3 sequence reads: CASSEEGDRGQWGGYTF. The CDR3 coding sequence is TGTGCCAGCAGTGAAGAAGGGGACAGGGGGCAGTGGGGTGGCTACACCTTC.

The chain uses TRBV20-1 and TRBJ1-2; the D is unclear. The CDR3 runs 11 residues. Per germline, CDR1 DFQATT and CDR2 SNEGSKA (reference sequence). Trimming left V 3 bases short and J 3 bases short, with 5 bases between. As DNA, the CDR3 is TGCAGTGCTAGGCCGGACTATGGCTACACCTTC. Its translation is CSARPDYGYTF.

The V call is TRBV19, the J call TRBJ2-7; D may be TRBD2 (5 bases). Looked up from germline, CDR1 is LNHDA and CDR2 is SQIVND (reference sequence). V lost 0 bases, J lost 7 bases, and 7 bases lay in between. This CDR3 region has 12 residues. The CDR3 nucleotides are TGTGCCAGTAGTATAGATACGGGGGAGCAGTACTTC. Encoded protein: CASSIDTGEQYF.

V gene TRBV15 combines with J gene TRBJ2-2; possibly TRBD2 for D (6 bases). Germline assignment: CDR1 LNHNV and CDR2 YYDKDF (reference sequence). The CDR3 contains 15 residues. The V gene lost 7 bases and the J gene lost 0 bases, with 12 bases spanning the gap. The CDR3 reads CATTLEGPNTGELFF. The CDR3 DNA is TGTGCCACCACATTGGAGGGTCCGAACACCGGGGAGCTGTTTTTT.

The chain is built from TRBV6-4 and TRBJ2-2; D remains unclear. Trimming removed 4 bases from V and 7 bases from J, with 4 bases in between. This CDR3 has 11 residues. Looked up from germline, CDR1 is MRHNA and CDR2 is SNTAGT. The CDR3 sequence is CASSAGGELFF. CDR3 DNA sequence: TGTGCCAGCAGTGCCGGCGGGGAGCTGTTTTTT.

The rearrangement links TRBV11-1 to TRBJ2-7; weak D call: TRBD2 (6 bases). This CDR3 comprises 13 residues. Germline CDR1 is SGHAT and CDR2 is FQDESV (reference sequence). V dropped 5 bases and J dropped 7 bases, with 15 bases sitting between them. The CDR3 bases are TGTGCCAGCAGCCCGAGACTTGCGGGGGAGCAGTACTTC. Translated: CASSPRLAGEQYF.

This clone came up once. J is TRBJ2-3 and V is TRBV4-3, with D tentatively TRBD2 (6 bases). V lost 2 bases, J lost 4 bases, and 16 bases lay in between. In germline, CDR1 is LGHNA, CDR2 YSLEER. This CDR3 is 16 amino acids long. CDR3 DNA: TGCGCCAGCAGCCAACTCGAAGCGGGCAGGGCAGATACGCAGTATTTT. Translated: CASSQLEAGRADTQYF.

The genes are TRBV5-4 and TRBJ2-3; 10 nucleotides agree with TRBD2. This CDR3 contains 16 residues. Germline CDR1 reads SGHNT; CDR2 reads YYREEE (reference sequence). V gave up 0 bases and J gave up 0 bases; unmatched junction bases: 1. The CDR3 here is CASSLVAGGSTDTQYF. CDR3 nucleotides: TGTGCCAGCAGCTTGGTAGCGGGGGGTAGCACAGATACGCAGTATTTT. Supplemented by reference TRBV5-4 and TRBJ2-3, the full variable domain reads ETGVTQSPTHLIKTRGQQVTLRCSSQSGHNTVSWYQQALGQGPQFIFQYYREEENGRGNFPPRFSGLQFPNYSSELNVNALELDDSALYLCASSLVAGGSTDTQYFGPGTRLTVL.

By share, this clone counts as medium-sized. The chain couples TRBV9 to TRBJ2-5, with TRBD2 matching over 8 bases. J gave up 5 bases and V 2 bases, and 8 bases lay outside the gene matches. CDR3 size: 15 residues. Looked up from germline, CDR1 is SGDLS and CDR2 is YYNGEE. CDR3 residues: CASSVKSGSLETQYF. In nucleotides, the CDR3 is TGTGCCAGCAGCGTGAAAAGCGGGAGTCTGGAGACCCAGTACTTC.

The chain joins TRBV4-2 to TRBJ2-7; 10 nucleotides agree with TRBD2. Germline CDR1 is LGHNA and CDR2 is YNFKEQ. The junction had 8 bases not matched to a gene; V was cut back by 5 bases and J by 7 bases. This CDR3 comprises 14 residues. The CDR3 spells CASSGLAEPREQYF. The CDR3 DNA reads TGTGCCAGCAGCGGACTAGCGGAGCCCCGGGAGCAGTACTTC.